This T cell receptor (beta chain) was recorded in a study of T cells after yellow fever vaccination (dated by TCRdb to between 2018 and 2020). Regarding the research as a whole: The SMART-Seq v4 Ultra Low Input RNA kit was used to prepare libraries from fractions with low cell numbers. Blood was drawn at multiple timepoints before and after primary and secondary immunization, with bulk PBMC replicates and cell subsets isolated. To track T-cell clones before and after primary and booster YFV17D yellow fever vaccination, bulk TCR alpha and beta repertoires were sequenced longitudinally. Two healthy male donors, one aged 18 to 29 and one aged 30 to 39 years, were included in the cohort. The full study reports these points: The secondary T-cell response was found to be weaker but faster than the primary response, with a peak reached on day 5 rather than on day 15. Because only a couple of donors were included in the study, the extent to which the findings can be generalized is limited. Most clones expanded after primary vaccination (96% of CD4 and roughly 88% of CD8) were re-detected after the booster, suggesting that broad memory maintenance occurred. A small fraction of clonotypes appeared in both the CD4 and CD8 compartments, likely as a result of convergent recombination. FACS-sorted repertoires could contain abundant contaminating clonotypes from the bulk population, so computational filtering was required.

This specimen's treatment or condition label, per the study, means: live attenuated yellow fever vaccine strain. At every blood-draw timepoint, two biological replicates of bulk PBMCs were collected. PBMCs were isolated from peripheral blood using a standard Ficoll-Paque protocol. TriZol was used to extract RNA from bulk PBMCs, from CD4 and CD8 fractions, and from dextramer-positive and dextramer-negative fractions. There are many counts of this clonotype. The antigen it binds to is not known. Base qualities are missing; no much larger clone stands one base away. The CDR3 starts with the cysteine, ends with the phenylalanine, and has 12 residues. Only CDR3 DNA is held: 36 bases, read in frame from base 1. TCR cDNA was made using 5'RACE template switching, a step that added a universal primer site and unique molecular identifiers. Priming of cDNA synthesis was performed from both the TCR alpha and TCR beta constant segments. Library amplification involved two PCR steps, and the second step added sample barcodes and sequencing adapters. Sequencing of libraries was done on Illumina HiSeq 2500 (2x100 bp) or NovaSeq (2x150 bp). Per the authors' processing: MIGEC handled demultiplexing of reads and collapsing into UMI consensus sequences, while MiXCR performed V(D)J alignment. Using edgeR on replicate PBMC samples, clonotypes were called vaccine-responding if FDR was below 0.01 and the log2 fold change was above 5 up to day 15. Each bulk clonotype was labeled CD4 or CD8 based on which sequenced repertoire, CD4 or CD8, contained the clonotype at higher abundance. Using fastp at Q25 and MiXCR, TCRdb reprocessed the public reads and kept productive beta chains. Every CDR3 protein is listed once, alongside the most common genes and DNA of its rows. TCRdb's processing, not the authors', yielded these V and J calls. In this sample the table shows approximately 610,000 distinct CDR3 sequences, 17% of which occur a single time. The biggest ten clones account for roughly 17% of the sample.

The clonotype was recovered from a man between 18 and 35 years old who received the YFV17D yellow fever vaccine. The V and J genes are TRBV12-3 or TRBV12-4 and TRBJ2-5, with an unclear D gene assignment. The sequencing used PBMCs, collected 5 to 6 days after the first yellow fever vaccination. The DNA is as follows: TGTGCGTCGGCCCTCGACCGGGAGACCCAGTACTTC. Translated, it gives CASALDRETQYF.